Listed below are T cell receptor beta chains from one sample, sequenced in a study of blood T cell repertoires in COVID-19. Sequenced by immunoSEQ multiplex PCR; TCRdb stores in-frame clones only, minus some. The repertoire holds approximately 180,000 clones, around 85% seen once, with roughly 9.8% in the top ten. Sequencing was done on a sample of peripheral blood. The receptors originated from a woman older than 75 with acute or convalescent COVID-19. Both conserved end residues are part of each CDR3. Each record gives: clone size, D gene, V gene, J gene, CDR3 protein, CDR3 DNA. D genes are given only for firm matches. The listing skips clone size in some rows; elsewhere it reads once, few, many or a size class.

abundance: NA
d_gene: TRBD1
v_gene: TRBV10-2
j_gene: TRBJ1-1
CDR3aa: CASSVFRTGWTEAFF
CDR3nt: TGCGCCAGCAGTGTTTTCCGGACAGGGTGGACTGAAGCTTTCTTT

abundance: NA
d_gene: NA
v_gene: TRBV7-9
j_gene: TRBJ2-1
CDR3aa: CASSLLRPTSLGYNEQFF
CDR3nt: TGTGCCAGCAGCTTACTTCGCCCCACTAGCTTGGGCTACAATGAGCAGTTCTTC

abundance: NA
d_gene: NA
v_gene: TRBV10-3
j_gene: TRBJ1-2
CDR3aa: CAISGPGVDRGYTF
CDR3nt: TGTGCCATCAGTGGCCCGGGAGTGGATCGCGGCTACACCTTC

abundance: many
d_gene: TRBD1
v_gene: TRBV5-6
j_gene: TRBJ2-1
CDR3aa: CASSFWTGVSEQFF
CDR3nt: TGTGCCAGCAGCTTTTGGACAGGGGTGAGTGAGCAGTTCTTC

abundance: NA
d_gene: NA
v_gene: TRBV18
j_gene: TRBJ1-1
CDR3aa: CASSPRGGATEAFF
CDR3nt: TGTGCCAGCTCACCAAGAGGAGGAGCCACTGAAGCTTTCTTT

abundance: once
d_gene: TRBD1
v_gene: TRBV7-9
j_gene: TRBJ1-2
CDR3aa: CASSPGTGAYYGYTF
CDR3nt: TGTGCCAGCAGCCCAGGGACAGGGGCCTACTATGGCTACACCTTC

abundance: NA
d_gene: NA
v_gene: TRBV5-1
j_gene: TRBJ1-3
CDR3aa: CASSLAGVVRGNTIYF
CDR3nt: TGCGCCAGCAGCTTGGCCGGGGTCGTGAGAGGAAACACCATATATTTT

abundance: NA
d_gene: NA
v_gene: TRBV5-6
j_gene: TRBJ2-4
CDR3aa: CASSFGTTKNIQYF
CDR3nt: TGTGCCAGCAGCTTCGGGACAACCAAAAACATTCAGTACTTC

abundance: NA
d_gene: NA
v_gene: TRBV18
j_gene: TRBJ2-7
CDR3aa: CASSPPPGSGSYEQYF
CDR3nt: TGTGCCAGCTCACCACCCCCGGGCAGCGGCTCCTACGAGCAGTACTTC

abundance: once
d_gene: NA
v_gene: TRBV11-3
j_gene: TRBJ2-2
CDR3aa: CASSPDTGELFF
CDR3nt: TGTGCCAGCAGCCCTGACACCGGGGAGCTGTTTTTT

abundance: many
d_gene: NA
v_gene: TRBV7-2
j_gene: TRBJ2-1
CDR3aa: CASSRGGQDNEQFF
CDR3nt: TGTGCCAGCAGCCGCGGGGGCCAGGACAATGAGCAGTTCTTC

abundance: NA
d_gene: NA
v_gene: TRBV7-9
j_gene: TRBJ2-5
CDR3aa: CASSLGLRLQETQYF
CDR3nt: TGTGCCAGCAGCCTAGGCCTGCGGCTCCAAGAGACCCAGTACTTC

abundance: NA
d_gene: NA
v_gene: TRBV5-1
j_gene: TRBJ1-1
CDR3aa: CASSLVGRMNTEAFF
CDR3nt: TGCGCCAGCAGCTTGGTCGGGAGAATGAACACTGAAGCTTTCTTT

abundance: NA
d_gene: NA
v_gene: TRBV5-1
j_gene: TRBJ2-3
CDR3aa: CASSFGRFSTDTQYF
CDR3nt: TGCGCCAGCAGCTTTGGGCGCTTTAGCACAGATACGCAGTATTTT

abundance: NA
d_gene: TRBD1
v_gene: TRBV5-1
j_gene: TRBJ1-5
CDR3aa: CASSSEGQDNQPQHF
CDR3nt: TGCGCCAGCAGCTCTGAGGGACAGGATAATCAGCCCCAGCATTTT

abundance: NA
d_gene: TRBD2
v_gene: TRBV30
j_gene: TRBJ2-2
CDR3aa: CAWLAAPGRGELFF
CDR3nt: TGTGCCTGGTTGGCCGCGCCCGGGAGGGGGGAGCTGTTTTTT

abundance: NA
d_gene: TRBD1
v_gene: TRBV5-6
j_gene: TRBJ1-4
CDR3aa: CASSEGQGVSEKLFF
CDR3nt: TGTGCCAGCAGCGAAGGACAGGGAGTGTCTGAAAAACTGTTTTTT

abundance: NA
d_gene: NA
v_gene: TRBV18
j_gene: TRBJ2-5
CDR3aa: CASSPQWRRETQYF
CDR3nt: TGTGCCAGCTCACCACAGTGGCGGAGGGAGACCCAGTACTTC

abundance: NA
d_gene: TRBD2
v_gene: TRBV30
j_gene: TRBJ2-7
CDR3aa: CAWSVSGSSYEQYF
CDR3nt: TGTGCCTGGAGTGTTAGCGGGAGTAGCTACGAGCAGTACTTC

abundance: NA
d_gene: NA
v_gene: TRBV18
j_gene: TRBJ2-1
CDR3aa: CASSPVQGSYNEQFF
CDR3nt: TGTGCCAGCTCACCCGTACAGGGATCCTACAATGAGCAGTTCTTC